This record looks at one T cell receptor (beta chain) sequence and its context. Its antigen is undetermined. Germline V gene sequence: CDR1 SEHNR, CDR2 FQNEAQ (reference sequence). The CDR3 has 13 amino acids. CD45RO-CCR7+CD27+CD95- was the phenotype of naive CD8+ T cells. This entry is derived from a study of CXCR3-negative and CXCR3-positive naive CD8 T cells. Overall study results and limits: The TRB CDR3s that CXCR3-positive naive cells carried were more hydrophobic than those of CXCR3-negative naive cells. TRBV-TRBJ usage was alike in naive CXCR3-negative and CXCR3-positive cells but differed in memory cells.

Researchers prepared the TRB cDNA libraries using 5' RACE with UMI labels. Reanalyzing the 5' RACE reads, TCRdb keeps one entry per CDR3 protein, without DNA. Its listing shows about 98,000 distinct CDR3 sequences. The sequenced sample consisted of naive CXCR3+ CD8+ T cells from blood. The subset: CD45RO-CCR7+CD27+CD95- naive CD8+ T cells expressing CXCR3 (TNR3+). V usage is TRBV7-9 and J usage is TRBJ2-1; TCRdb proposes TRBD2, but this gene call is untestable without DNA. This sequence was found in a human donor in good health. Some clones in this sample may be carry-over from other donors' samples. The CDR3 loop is CASSLLAGNEQFF.